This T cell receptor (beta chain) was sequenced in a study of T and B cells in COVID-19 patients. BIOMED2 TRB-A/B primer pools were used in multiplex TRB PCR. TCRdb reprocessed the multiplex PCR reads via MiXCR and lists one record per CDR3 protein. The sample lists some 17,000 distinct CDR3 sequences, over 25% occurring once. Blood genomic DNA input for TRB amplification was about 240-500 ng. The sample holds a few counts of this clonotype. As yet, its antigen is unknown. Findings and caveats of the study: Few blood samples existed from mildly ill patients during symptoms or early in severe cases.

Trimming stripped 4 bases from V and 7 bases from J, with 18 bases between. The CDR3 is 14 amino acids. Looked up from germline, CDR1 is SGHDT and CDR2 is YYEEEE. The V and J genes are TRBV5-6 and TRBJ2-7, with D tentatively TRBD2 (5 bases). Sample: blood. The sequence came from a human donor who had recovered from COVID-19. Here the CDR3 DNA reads TGTGCCAGCAGCCTGGACTTACTCTTCAAGGAGCAGTACTTC. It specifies CASSLDLLFKEQYF.